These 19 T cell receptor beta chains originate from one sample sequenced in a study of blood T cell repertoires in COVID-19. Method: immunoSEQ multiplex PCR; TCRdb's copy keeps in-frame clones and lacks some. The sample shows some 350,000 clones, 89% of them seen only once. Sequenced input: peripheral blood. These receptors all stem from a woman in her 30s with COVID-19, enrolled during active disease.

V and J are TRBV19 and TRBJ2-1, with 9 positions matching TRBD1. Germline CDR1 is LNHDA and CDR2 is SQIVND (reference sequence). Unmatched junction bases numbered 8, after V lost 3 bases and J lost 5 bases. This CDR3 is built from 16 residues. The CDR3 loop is CASSIPGTGTDNEQFF. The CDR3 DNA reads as TGTGCCAGTAGTATCCCCGGGACAGGGACCGACAATGAGCAGTTCTTC.

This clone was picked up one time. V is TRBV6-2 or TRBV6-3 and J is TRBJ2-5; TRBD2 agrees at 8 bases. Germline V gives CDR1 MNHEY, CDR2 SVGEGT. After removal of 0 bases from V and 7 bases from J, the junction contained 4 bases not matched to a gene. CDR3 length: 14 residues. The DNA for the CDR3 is TGTGCCAGCAGTTACTCAGTACTAGCGGTGACCCAGTACTTC. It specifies CASSYSVLAVTQYF.

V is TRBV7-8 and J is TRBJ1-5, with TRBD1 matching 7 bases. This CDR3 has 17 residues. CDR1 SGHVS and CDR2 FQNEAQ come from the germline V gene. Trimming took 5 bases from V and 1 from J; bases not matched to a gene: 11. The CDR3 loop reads CASSAGQGEWSNQPQHF. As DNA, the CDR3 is TGTGCCAGCAGCGCAGGCCAGGGGGAATGGAGCAATCAGCCCCAGCATTTT.

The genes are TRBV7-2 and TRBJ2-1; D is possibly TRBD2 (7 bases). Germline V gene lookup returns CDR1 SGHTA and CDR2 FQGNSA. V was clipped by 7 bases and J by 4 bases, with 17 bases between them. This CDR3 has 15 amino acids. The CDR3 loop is CASTLGGASYNEQFF. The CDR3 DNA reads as TGTGCCAGCACCCTAGGGGGGGCATCTTACAATGAGCAGTTCTTC.

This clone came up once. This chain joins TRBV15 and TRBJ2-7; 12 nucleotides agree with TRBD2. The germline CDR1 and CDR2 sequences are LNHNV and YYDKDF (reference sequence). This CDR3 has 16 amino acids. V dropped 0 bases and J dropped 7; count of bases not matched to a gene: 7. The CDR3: CATSRDLLAGGREQYF. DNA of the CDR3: TGTGCCACCAGCAGAGATCTGCTAGCGGGGGGGCGAGAGCAGTACTTC.

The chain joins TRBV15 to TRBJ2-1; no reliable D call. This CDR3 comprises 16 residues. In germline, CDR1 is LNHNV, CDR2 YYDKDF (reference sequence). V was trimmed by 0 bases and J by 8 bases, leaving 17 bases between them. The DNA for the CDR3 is TGTGCCACCAGCAGAGAGGCGGCTGGGTTGAGCTATGAGCAGTTCTTC. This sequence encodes CATSREAAGLSYEQFF.

CDR3 DNA: TGTGCCAGCAGCTTCGGGTGGGGGCCCTCCTACGAGCAGTACGTC. This translates into CASSFGWGPSYEQYV. The chain has TRBV11-3 and TRBJ2-7, with TRBD1 as a possible D gene (6 bases). V shed 3 bases and J shed 0 bases, with 12 bases lying between them. Germline assignment: CDR1 SGHNT and CDR2 YENEEA. This CDR3 comprises 15 residues.

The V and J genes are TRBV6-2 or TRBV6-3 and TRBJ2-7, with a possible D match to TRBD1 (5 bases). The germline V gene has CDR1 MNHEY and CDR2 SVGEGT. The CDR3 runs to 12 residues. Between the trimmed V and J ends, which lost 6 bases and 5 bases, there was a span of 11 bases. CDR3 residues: CASSRKGNEQYF. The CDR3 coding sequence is TGTGCCAGCAGCAGGAAGGGGAACGAGCAGTACTTC.

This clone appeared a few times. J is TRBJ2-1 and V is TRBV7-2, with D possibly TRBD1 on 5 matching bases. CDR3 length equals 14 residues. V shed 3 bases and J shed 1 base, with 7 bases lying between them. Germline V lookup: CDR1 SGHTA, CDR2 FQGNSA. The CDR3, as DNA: TGTGCCAGCAGCTTGGCAGGGTCCTACAATGAGCAGTTCTTC. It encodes CASSLAGSYNEQFF.

The CDR3 sequence is CASRAGATYEQYV. CDR3 in DNA: TGTGCCAGCCGAGCGGGAGCCACCTACGAGCAGTACGTC. The V call is TRBV6-5, the J call TRBJ2-7; 8 positions match TRBD2. This CDR3 contains 13 residues. V shed 8 bases, J shed 2 bases, and the junction held 5 bases outside the gene matches. Germline values: CDR1 MNHEY, CDR2 SVGAGI.

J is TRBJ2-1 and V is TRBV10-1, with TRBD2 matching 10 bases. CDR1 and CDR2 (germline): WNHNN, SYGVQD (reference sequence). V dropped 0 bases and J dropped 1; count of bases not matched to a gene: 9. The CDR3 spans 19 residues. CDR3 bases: TGCGCCAGCAGTGAGTCTCCTAGCGGGAGCTACACTTCCTACAATGAGCAGTTCTTC. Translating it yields CASSESPSGSYTSYNEQFF.

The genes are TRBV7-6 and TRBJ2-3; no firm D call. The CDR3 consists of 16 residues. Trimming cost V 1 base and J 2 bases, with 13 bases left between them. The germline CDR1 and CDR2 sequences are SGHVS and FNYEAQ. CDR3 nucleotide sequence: TGTGCCAGCAGCTTAGTGGGCAGCCAGGCCACAGATACGCAGTATTTT. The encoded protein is CASSLVGSQATDTQYF.

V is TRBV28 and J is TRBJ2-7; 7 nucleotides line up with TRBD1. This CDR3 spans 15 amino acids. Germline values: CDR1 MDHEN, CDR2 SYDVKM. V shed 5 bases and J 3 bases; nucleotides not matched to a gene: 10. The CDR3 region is CASSPYSGTVYEQYF. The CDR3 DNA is TGTGCCAGCAGTCCCTACTCCGGGACAGTCTACGAGCAGTACTTC. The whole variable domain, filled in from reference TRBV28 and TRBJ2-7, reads DVKVTQSSRYLVKRTGEKVFLECVQDMDHENMFWYRQDPGLGLRLIYFSYDVKMKEKGDIPEGYSVSREKKERFSLILESASTNQTSMYLCASSPYSGTVYEQYFGPGTRLTVT.

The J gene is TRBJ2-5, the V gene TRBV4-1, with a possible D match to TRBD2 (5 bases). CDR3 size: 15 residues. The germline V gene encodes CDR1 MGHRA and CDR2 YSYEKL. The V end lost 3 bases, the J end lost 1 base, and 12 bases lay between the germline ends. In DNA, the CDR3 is TGCGCCAGCAGCCACGGCCCGGGATCCCAAGAGACCCAGTACTTC. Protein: CASSHGPGSQETQYF.

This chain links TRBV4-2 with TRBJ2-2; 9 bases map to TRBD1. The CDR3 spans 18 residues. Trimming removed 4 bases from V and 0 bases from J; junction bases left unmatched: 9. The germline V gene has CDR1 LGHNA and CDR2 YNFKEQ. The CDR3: CASSPGQGRPPNTGELFF. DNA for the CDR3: TGTGCCAGCAGCCCCGGACAGGGGCGCCCCCCGAACACCGGGGAGCTGTTTTTT.

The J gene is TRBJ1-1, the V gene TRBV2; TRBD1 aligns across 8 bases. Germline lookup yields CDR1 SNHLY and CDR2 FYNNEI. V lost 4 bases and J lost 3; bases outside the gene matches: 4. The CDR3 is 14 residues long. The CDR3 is CASSGQGSDTEAFF. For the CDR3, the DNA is TGTGCCAGCAGTGGACAGGGGTCGGACACTGAAGCTTTCTTT.

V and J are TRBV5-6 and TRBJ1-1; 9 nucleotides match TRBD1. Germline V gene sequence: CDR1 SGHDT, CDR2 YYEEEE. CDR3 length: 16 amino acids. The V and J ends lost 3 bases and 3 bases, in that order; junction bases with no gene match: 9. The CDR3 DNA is TGTGCCAGCAGCTCCCTATACAGGGGGCCGGACACTGAAGCTTTCTTT. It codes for CASSSLYRGPDTEAFF.

The CDR3 spells CASSQDPGQESGANVLTF. The CDR3 DNA sequence: TGTGCCAGCAGCCAAGATCCGGGACAGGAGTCTGGGGCCAACGTCCTGACTTTC. The chain joins TRBV4-2 to TRBJ2-6; 8 nucleotides align to TRBD1. J gave up 1 base and V 0 bases, and 5 bases lay outside the gene matches. Germline loops: CDR1 LGHNA, CDR2 YNFKEQ. The CDR3 is 18 amino acids.

The CDR3 spells CASSIGHASSYNEQFF. Written as DNA, the CDR3 is TGTGCCAGCAGCATCGGACACGCCAGCTCCTACAATGAGCAGTTCTTC. The V call is TRBV7-9, the J call TRBJ2-1, with TRBD1 as a possible D gene (5 bases). Germline loops: CDR1 SEHNR, CDR2 FQNEAQ (reference sequence). The CDR3 totals 16 residues. V was clipped by 5 bases and J by 0 bases, with 14 bases between them.